What follows are 24 T cell receptor beta chains derived from one specimen sequenced in a study of cytomegalovirus exposure and HLA in healthy donors. With 60 Vbeta and 13 Jbeta primers, the PCR was carried out. Data came from immunoSEQ multiplex PCR; TCRdb stores just in-frame clones and leaves some out. This sample's table has under 65,000 clones. Sequenced material: PBMCs. The receptor set was obtained from a woman aged 35 to 49 in good health and CMV-seronegative.

This chain links TRBV6-1 with TRBJ2-7; TRBD1 matches 7 bases. V shed 11 bases and J 3 bases; nucleotides not matched to a gene: 4. The CDR3 totals 11 residues. CDR1 is MNHNS, CDR2 SASEGT, per germline. The CDR3 nucleotides are TGTGCCGGGACAGAGAACTACGAGCAGTACTTC. Translation: CAGTENYEQYF.

CDR3 amino acids: CASSLQGGPEAFF. The CDR3 nucleotides read TGTGCCAGCTCACTCCAGGGAGGCCCTGAAGCTTTCTTT. The gene calls are TRBV18 and TRBJ1-1; weak D call: TRBD1 (5 bases). Germline V lookup: CDR1 KGHSH, CDR2 LQKENI. The CDR3 has 13 residues. Trimming removed 4 bases at V and 6 bases at J, with 12 bases between.

CDR3 amino acids: CAWSVYGDNGYTF. The CDR3 DNA sequence: TGTGCCTGGAGTGTTTACGGGGATAATGGCTACACCTTC. This chain links TRBV30 with TRBJ1-2; D ambiguous. V gave up 0 bases and J gave up 6 bases, with 11 bases separating them. The CDR3 runs to 13 residues. Germline V gene lookup returns CDR1 GTSNPN and CDR2 SVGIG (reference sequence). The variable domain in full, with the rest retrieved from reference TRBV30 and TRBJ1-2, is SQTIHQWPATLVQPVGSPLSLECTVEGTSNPNLYWYRQAAGRGLQLLFYSVGIGQISSEVPQNLSASRPQDRQFILSSKKLLLSDSGFYLCAWSVYGDNGYTFGSGTRLTVV.

This chain connects TRBV6-5 to TRBJ2-7; possible D gene TRBD1, 6 bases. CDR1 and CDR2 (germline): MNHEY, SVGAGI. The CDR3 extends over 15 amino acids. Between the trimmed V and J ends, which lost 0 bases and 3 bases, there was a span of 12 bases. The CDR3 sequence: CASSYSLKTGYEQYF. The CDR3 coding sequence is TGTGCCAGCAGTTACTCCCTGAAGACAGGCTACGAGCAGTACTTC.

The chain joins TRBV18 to TRBJ1-1; 12 bases match TRBD1. J gave up 5 bases and V 5 bases, and 12 bases lay outside the gene matches. This CDR3 region has 17 residues. Looked up from germline, CDR1 is KGHSH and CDR2 is LQKENI. DNA for the CDR3: TGTGCCAGCTCAAAGGTCCCGGGACAGGGGGCGAGGACTGAAGCTTTCTTT. Its protein product is CASSKVPGQGARTEAFF.

The chain recombines TRBV5-1 with TRBJ1-5, with D perhaps matching TRBD1 (5 bases). CDR3 length equals 14 residues. CDR1 SGHRS and CDR2 YFSETQ come from the germline V gene. The V end lost 4 bases, the J end lost 7 bases, and 15 bases lay between the germline ends. The CDR3 DNA reads as TGCGCCAGCAGCCCGGGGGAAGGGCACCAGCCCCAGCATTTT. This sequence encodes CASSPGEGHQPQHF.

This sequence joins TRBV6-5 and TRBJ1-6; 7 nucleotides agree with TRBD1. This CDR3 has 13 residues. The J segment lost 7 bases and the V segment lost 8 bases, leaving 5 bases of the junction unmatched. Germline CDR1 reads MNHEY; CDR2 reads SVGAGI. CDR3 in DNA: TGTGCCAGCTCGGGACAGCCAAATTCACCCCTCCACTTT. It codes for CASSGQPNSPLHF.

This rearrangement joins TRBV7-2 to TRBJ2-7; the match to TRBD1 covers 10 bases. The CDR3 runs to 13 residues. Germline assignment: CDR1 SGHTA and CDR2 FQGNSA. The V segment lost 4 bases and the J segment 6 bases; nucleotides outside the gene matches: 3. CDR3 protein: CASSYDRGREQYF. The CDR3 DNA sequence: TGTGCCAGCAGCTACGACAGGGGGCGCGAGCAGTACTTC.

The chain links TRBV27 to TRBJ1-3; D not certain. The CDR3 totals 14 residues. The germline V gene encodes CDR1 MNHEY and CDR2 SMNVEV (reference sequence). V shed 2 bases and J shed 0 bases, with 5 bases lying between them. CDR3 in amino acids: CASSLRGSGNTIYF. For the CDR3, the DNA is TGTGCCAGCAGTTTAAGAGGCTCTGGAAACACCATATATTTT.

This sequence joins TRBV5-6 and TRBJ1-6; D unclear. The CDR3 loop spans 15 amino acids. In germline, CDR1 is SGHDT, CDR2 YYEEEE. The V and J ends lost 2 bases and 6 bases respectively, with 12 bases between them. The CDR3, as DNA: TGTGCCAGCAGCTTCTCCAGGCTCGCTAATTCACCCCTCCACTTT. It specifies CASSFSRLANSPLHF.

The chain recombines TRBV6-1 with TRBJ1-5; D not certain. Germline CDR1 and CDR2: MNHNS and SASEGT. V lost 3 bases and J 0 bases, leaving 15 bases between the germline ends. The CDR3 is made up of 17 amino acids. The CDR3 is CASSENSPINSNQPQHF. The CDR3 DNA reads as TGTGCCAGCAGTGAGAATAGCCCTATAAATAGCAATCAGCCCCAGCATTTT.

The chain uses TRBV7-9 and TRBJ1-2; tentative D call: TRBD1 (5 bases). There are 16 residues in the CDR3. V dropped 5 bases and J dropped 6 bases, with 22 bases sitting between them. Germline values: CDR1 SEHNR, CDR2 FQNEAQ (reference sequence). The CDR3 region is CASSRTGGAFANGYTF. CDR3 DNA: TGTGCCAGCAGCCGCACGGGGGGAGCATTCGCCAATGGCTACACCTTC.

The chain couples TRBV28 to TRBJ1-1; D gene ambiguous. V was shortened by 6 bases and J by 0 bases, with 5 bases between the two germline ends. The CDR3 contains 12 residues. The germline CDR1 and CDR2 sequences are MDHEN and SYDVKM. The CDR3, as DNA: TGTGCCAGCAGCCTTGTGAACACTGAAGCTTTCTTT. Amino acid sequence: CASSLVNTEAFF. Complete variable domain (other parts from reference TRBV28 and TRBJ1-1): DVKVTQSSRYLVKRTGEKVFLECVQDMDHENMFWYRQDPGLGLRLIYFSYDVKMKEKGDIPEGYSVSREKKERFSLILESASTNQTSMYLCASSLVNTEAFFGQGTRLTVV.

The chain couples TRBV7-9 to TRBJ1-1; D unclear. The CDR3 has 13 residues. The germline V gene has CDR1 SEHNR and CDR2 FQNEAQ (reference sequence). V dropped 5 bases and J dropped 3 bases, with 10 bases sitting between them. The DNA of the CDR3 is TGTGCCAGCAGCCCGGGGTTAGACACTGAAGCTTTCTTT. Its protein is CASSPGLDTEAFF.

The genes are TRBV4-2 and TRBJ2-5; 14 bases are a match to TRBD2. Trimming took 0 bases from V and 7 from J; bases not matched to a gene: 22. Germline CDR1 reads LGHNA; CDR2 reads YNFKEQ. This CDR3 is 22 amino acids long. The CDR3: CASSQDWSGGTSGSAMAGTQYF. DNA of the CDR3: TGTGCCAGCAGCCAAGACTGGAGTGGGGGGACTAGCGGGAGTGCGATGGCGGGGACCCAGTACTTC.

The chain has TRBV7-2 and TRBJ2-7; weak D call: TRBD2 (6 bases). Germline V lookup: CDR1 SGHTA, CDR2 FQGNSA. CDR3 length: 15 residues. V was pared by 5 bases and J by 2 bases, with 16 bases between. The CDR3 loop reads CASSTDYHFAYEQYF. The CDR3 DNA reads as TGTGCCAGCAGCACGGACTACCATTTCGCCTACGAGCAGTACTTC. Full variable domain (missing parts from reference TRBV7-2 and TRBJ2-7): GAGVSQSPSNKVTEKGKDVELRCDPISGHTALYWYRQSLGQGLEFLIYFQGNSAPDKSGLPSDRFSAERTGGSVSTLTIQRTQQEDSAVYLCASSTDYHFAYEQYFGPGTRLTVT.

The chain recombines TRBV6-5 with TRBJ2-1; 9 positions agree with TRBD2. The CDR3 consists of 15 residues. After removal of 5 bases from V and 4 bases from J, the junction contained 6 bases not matched to a gene. The germline gives CDR1 MNHEY, CDR2 SVGAGI. For the CDR3, the DNA is TGTGCCAGCAGTCAGGGACTAGCAGATTACAATGAGCAGTTCTTC. This gives the protein CASSQGLADYNEQFF.

The chain employs TRBV19 and TRBJ1-5, with D hard to call. Deletions cut 5 bases from V and 7 bases from J, with 18 bases between. This CDR3 is built from 15 residues. The germline V gene has CDR1 LNHDA and CDR2 SQIVND (reference sequence). Here the CDR3 reads CASSFGTLGLQPQHF. CDR3 sequence (DNA): TGTGCCAGTAGTTTCGGTACTTTAGGACTCCAGCCCCAGCATTTT.

The chain uses TRBV7-9 and TRBJ1-5, with 7 bases identical to TRBD1. Germline values: CDR1 SEHNR, CDR2 FQNEAQ (reference sequence). The CDR3 covers 14 residues. J was trimmed by 0 bases and V by 5 bases; bases with no gene match: 1. CDR3 protein: CASSGDSSNQPQHF. The CDR3 DNA sequence: TGTGCCAGCAGCGGGGACAGTAGCAATCAGCCCCAGCATTTT. Full variable domain (remainder filled in from reference TRBV7-9 and TRBJ1-5): DTGVSQNPRHKITKRGQNVTFRCDPISEHNRLYWYRQTLGQGPEFLTYFQNEAQLEKSRLLSDRFSAERPKGSFSTLEIQRTEQGDSAMYLCASSGDSSNQPQHFGDGTRLSIL.

The J gene is TRBJ1-5, the V gene TRBV13; no clear D. Germline CDR1 and CDR2: PRHDT and FYEKMQ (reference sequence). The CDR3 loop spans 16 amino acids. V was shortened by 3 bases and J by 5 bases, with 17 bases between the two germline ends. The CDR3 region is CASSFNFPIYDQPQHF. The CDR3 region has the DNA TGTGCCAGCAGCTTCAACTTCCCGATATACGATCAGCCCCAGCATTTT.

As for this clone: The junction and the germline gene differ at one end; a read error may be behind it. The V call is TRBV18, the J call TRBJ1-5; 8 positions match TRBD1. Per germline, CDR1 KGHSH and CDR2 LQKENI. The CDR3 consists of 16 residues. The CDR3 nucleotides read TGTGCCAGCGCACCACCAGGGACAGGTGAAAATCAGCCCCAGCATTTT. It translates to CASAPPGTGENQPQHF.

The gene calls are TRBV7-9 and TRBJ1-1; unclear D gene. The CDR3 is 13 amino acids. Trimming shortened V by 2 bases and J by 3 bases, and 7 bases separated the two germline ends. Looked up from germline, CDR1 is SEHNR and CDR2 is FQNEAQ (reference sequence). Here the CDR3 DNA reads TGTGCCAGCAGCTTACTCGAGGACACTGAAGCTTTCTTT. Translating gives CASSLLEDTEAFF.

The J gene is TRBJ1-3, the V gene TRBV6-5; TRBD1 aligns across 7 bases. This CDR3 contains 15 residues. The ends lost 0 bases at V and 6 bases at J; junction bases unmatched: 5. Germline V gene data show CDR1 as MNHEY and CDR2 as SVGAGI. CDR3 DNA: TGTGCCAGCAGTTACTCGAGTCAGGGGGTAAACACCATATATTTT. It translates to CASSYSSQGVNTIYF.

The rearrangement links TRBV6-1 to TRBJ2-5; TRBD1 might be the D (6 bases). Trimming removed 5 bases at V and 5 bases at J, with 18 bases between. The CDR3 length is 15 residues. Per the germline V gene, CDR1 is MNHNS and CDR2 is SASEGT. This CDR3 is CASSSNRDKWETQYF. The CDR3 region has the DNA TGTGCCAGCAGTTCTAACAGGGATAAGTGGGAGACCCAGTACTTC.